This T cell receptor beta chain is drawn from a study of T cells in localized non-small cell lung cancer. Trimming shortened V by 6 bases and J by 6 bases, and 18 bases separated the two germline ends. CDR3 length equals 15 residues. Germline V lookup: CDR1 SEHNR, CDR2 FQNEAQ (reference sequence). Here immunoSEQ multiplex PCR was the method, and the copy in TCRdb shows in-frame clones only, minus some. The top ten clones hold around 30% of a sample with under 15,000 clones, approximately 84% of them seen once. This clone has more than one count but fewer than ten. This material consisted of peripheral blood, taken before any cancer treatment. This chain links TRBV7-9 with TRBJ1-3; no clear D. The clonotype comes from a male donor aged 60 or over with stage I squamous cell lung carcinoma. The CDR3 bases are TGTGCCAGCAGGCCGGCGGCGGGATTTAAAAACACCATATATTTT. This gives the protein CASRPAAGFKNTIYF.